This T cell receptor beta chain is drawn from a study of T-cell reconstitution after alpha-beta-depleted transplantation in children. Study results and limitations: The origin of high day-60 TCRbeta diversity in some patients lay in surviving recipient T cells and thymic progenitors. Expanded clones from the graft, numbering several hundred, reportedly supplied alpha-beta T cells about two months after transplant. The main origin of T-cell counts and diversity one year after transplant was newly produced T cells.

Comments on this clonotype: Antigen unknown.

For TCRbeta, the library was prepared with unique molecular identifiers. TCRdb analysed the PCR reads with MiXCR anew, one entry per CDR3 protein. The data show 130,000 or so distinct CDR3 sequences, around 9.8% seen once. CDR1 and CDR2 from the germline V gene are SGHTA and FQGNSA. The CDR3 spans 16 residues. With 4 bases clipped from V and 0 bases from J, the junction kept 6 bases outside the gene matches. The chain joins TRBV7-2 to TRBJ2-1; 7 positions match TRBD2. The sequencing here drew on PBMCs, mostly from graft donor cells, taken 180 days after TCRalphabeta/CD19-depleted stem cell transplant. This receptor was taken from a girl under two years old who had a stem cell transplant for combined immunodeficiency, so the T cells may come from the graft donor. The CDR3: CASSYRAGSSYNEQFF. Here the CDR3 DNA reads TGTGCCAGCAGCTACCGAGCGGGATCCTCCTACAATGAGCAGTTCTTC. Looking up the rest from reference TRBV7-2 and TRBJ2-1 gives the full variable domain: GAGVSQSPSNKVTEKGKDVELRCDPISGHTALYWYRQSLGQGLEFLIYFQGNSAPDKSGLPSDRFSAERTGGSVSTLTIQRTQQEDSAVYLCASSYRAGSSYNEQFFGPGTRLTVL.